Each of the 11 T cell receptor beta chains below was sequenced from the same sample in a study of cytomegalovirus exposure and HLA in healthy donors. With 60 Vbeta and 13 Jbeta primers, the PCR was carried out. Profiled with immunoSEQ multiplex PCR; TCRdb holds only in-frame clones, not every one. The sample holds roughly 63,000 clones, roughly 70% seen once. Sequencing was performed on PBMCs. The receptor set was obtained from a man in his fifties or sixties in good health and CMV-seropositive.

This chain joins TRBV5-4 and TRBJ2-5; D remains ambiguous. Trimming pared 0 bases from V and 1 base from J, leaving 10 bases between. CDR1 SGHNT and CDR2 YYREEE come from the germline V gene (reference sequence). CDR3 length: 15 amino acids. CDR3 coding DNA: TGTGCCAGCAGCTTGGGAAGAAGGAGCCAAGAGACCCAGTACTTC. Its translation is CASSLGRRSQETQYF.

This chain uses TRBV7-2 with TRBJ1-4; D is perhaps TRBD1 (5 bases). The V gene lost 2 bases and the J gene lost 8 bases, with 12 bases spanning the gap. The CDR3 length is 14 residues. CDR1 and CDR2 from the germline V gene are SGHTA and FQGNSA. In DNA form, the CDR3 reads TGTGCCAGCAGCTTATGGGGGGATTTAGAAAAACTGTTTTTT. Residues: CASSLWGDLEKLFF.

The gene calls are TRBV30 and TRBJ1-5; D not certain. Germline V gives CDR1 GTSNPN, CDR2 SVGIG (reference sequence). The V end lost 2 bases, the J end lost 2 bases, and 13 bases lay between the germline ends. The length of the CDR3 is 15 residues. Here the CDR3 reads CAWSSRRWRNQPQHF. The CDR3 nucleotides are TGTGCCTGGAGTTCCCGAAGATGGCGCAATCAGCCCCAGCATTTT.

For the CDR3, the DNA is TGCGCCAGCAGCCAAGAACGACTACAGACAGGGACCGCCTACGAGCAGTACTTC. Translation gives CASSQERLQTGTAYEQYF. The V and J genes are TRBV4-1 and TRBJ2-7, with 7 bases matching TRBD1. This CDR3 has 18 residues. V shed 0 bases and J 2 bases; nucleotides not matched to a gene: 13. CDR1 and CDR2 (germline): MGHRA, YSYEKL.

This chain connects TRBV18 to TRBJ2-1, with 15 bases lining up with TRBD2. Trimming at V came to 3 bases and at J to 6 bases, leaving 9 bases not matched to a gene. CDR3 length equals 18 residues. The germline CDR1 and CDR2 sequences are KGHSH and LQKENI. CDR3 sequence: CASSPGYEGLAGGNEQFF. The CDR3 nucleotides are TGTGCCAGCTCACCTGGTTACGAGGGACTAGCGGGAGGCAATGAGCAGTTCTTC.

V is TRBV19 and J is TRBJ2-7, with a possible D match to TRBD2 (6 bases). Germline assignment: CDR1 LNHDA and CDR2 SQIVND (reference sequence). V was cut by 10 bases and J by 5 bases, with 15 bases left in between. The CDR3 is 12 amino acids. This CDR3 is CATAGPAHEQYF. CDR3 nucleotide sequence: TGTGCCACCGCGGGACCCGCCCACGAGCAGTACTTC.

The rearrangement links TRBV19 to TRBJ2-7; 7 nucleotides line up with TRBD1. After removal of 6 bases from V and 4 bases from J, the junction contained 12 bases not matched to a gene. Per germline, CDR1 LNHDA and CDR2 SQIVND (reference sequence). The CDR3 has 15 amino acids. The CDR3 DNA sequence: TGTGCCAGTAGCGACCCCCGGGACAGAGGTTACGAGCAGTACTTC. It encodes CASSDPRDRGYEQYF.

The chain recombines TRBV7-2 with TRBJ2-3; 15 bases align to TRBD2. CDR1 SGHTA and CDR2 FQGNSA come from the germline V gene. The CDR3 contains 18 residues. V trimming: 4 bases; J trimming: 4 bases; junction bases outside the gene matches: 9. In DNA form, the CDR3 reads TGTGCCAGCAGCTCAGGACTAGCGGGGGGGGTCCTCGCAGATACGCAGTATTTT. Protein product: CASSSGLAGGVLADTQYF.

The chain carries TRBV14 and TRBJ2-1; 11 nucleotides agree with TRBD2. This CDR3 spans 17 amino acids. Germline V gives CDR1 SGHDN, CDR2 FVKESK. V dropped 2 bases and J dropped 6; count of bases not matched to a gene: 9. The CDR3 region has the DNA TGTGCCAGCAGCCAAATAACGCCGACTAGCGGGGTCAATGAGCAGTTCTTC. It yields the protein CASSQITPTSGVNEQFF.

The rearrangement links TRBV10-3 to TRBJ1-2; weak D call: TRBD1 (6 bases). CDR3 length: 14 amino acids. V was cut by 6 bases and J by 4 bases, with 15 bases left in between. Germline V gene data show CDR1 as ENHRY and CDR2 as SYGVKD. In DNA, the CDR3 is TGTGCCATCAGCCTACAGGGAGACACCTATGGCTACACCTTC. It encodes CAISLQGDTYGYTF.

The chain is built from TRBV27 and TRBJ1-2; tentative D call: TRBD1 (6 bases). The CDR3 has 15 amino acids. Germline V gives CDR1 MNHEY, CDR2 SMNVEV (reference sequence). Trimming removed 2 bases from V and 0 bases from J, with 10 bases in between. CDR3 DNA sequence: TGTGCCAGCAGTTTAGATCCAGGGGCTAACTATGGCTACACCTTC. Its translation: CASSLDPGANYGYTF.